This T cell receptor beta chain was retrieved from a study of T cells expressing NK-cell markers. CDR3 size: 15 residues. CDR1 and CDR2 (germline): MGHRA, YSYEKL. TCRdb re-called the 5' RACE reads; one entry per CDR3 protein, DNA not given. The listing records 150,000 to 180,000 distinct CDR3 sequences. The chain employs TRBV4-1 and TRBJ2-1. The sequence was collected from a woman between 45 and 65 years old in good health. What was sequenced was blood T cells: a sorted CD56 or NKG2C T cell subset, CD4+ or CD8+ T cells, or bulk PBMC T cells (not recorded which). The CDR3: CASSQDPSAYNEQFF.